This passage covers 17 T cell receptor beta chains from one sample sequenced in a study of T cells in Graves' hyperthyroidism and ophthalmopathy. Amplification yielded TCR beta CDR3 regions, with RNA transcripts as the source. In the first-round RT-PCR of the TCR CDR3, the HTBI primer set was used. MiXCR, run by TCRdb on the multiplex PCR reads, gives a single entry per CDR3 protein. In the table there are about 570,000 distinct CDR3 sequences, about 45% of which are singletons. The material sequenced was peripheral blood or thyroid tissue (not recorded which). These receptor sequences come from an adult woman with Graves' disease, either hyperthyroidism or ophthalmopathy (not recorded which).

This clonotype has ten or more counts. The rearrangement links TRBV13 to TRBJ1-1; D possibly corresponds to TRBD1 (5 bases). Per germline, CDR1 PRHDT and CDR2 FYEKMQ (reference sequence). The CDR3 runs to 15 residues. With 1 base removed from V and 10 bases from J, the gap between germline ends came to 19 bases. CDR3 bases: TGTGCCAGCAGCTTAGAGGGATTTTTATCTGGGGGAGCTTTCTTT. Its protein product is CASSLEGFLSGGAFF.

The table lists this clonotype with many counts. This sequence joins TRBV5-1 and TRBJ2-2; D remains ambiguous. Germline V gene lookup returns CDR1 SGHRS and CDR2 YFSETQ. The CDR3 runs to 15 residues. Trimming cost V 2 bases and J 0 bases, with 8 bases left between them. The CDR3 bases are TGCGCCAGCAGCTTTCCAGAAGCGAACACCGGGGAGCTGTTTTTT. This codes for CASSFPEANTGELFF.

The genes are TRBV5-6 and TRBJ1-2; D is possibly TRBD1 (5 bases). V dropped 2 bases and J dropped 3 bases, with 11 bases sitting between them. CDR1 is SGHDT, CDR2 YYEEEE, per germline. This CDR3 is built from 14 residues. The CDR3 loop reads CASSFRGGDYGYTF. For the CDR3, the DNA is TGTGCCAGCAGCTTTCGAGGAGGGGACTATGGCTACACCTTC.

A few counts support this clonotype. The rearrangement links TRBV12-3 or TRBV12-4 to TRBJ2-7; 9 bases line up with TRBD2. There are 15 residues in the CDR3. The V segment lost 6 bases and the J segment 3 bases; nucleotides outside the gene matches: 9. CDR3 DNA: TGTGCCAGCAGACGAGCGGGAGGCCGTGACTACGAGCAGTACTTC. Its protein is CASRRAGGRDYEQYF.

This clonotype was observed at least ten times. One junction end does not reproduce the germline sequence, and a read error may be involved. This chain joins TRBV5-1 and TRBJ1-4; D is unclear. CDR1 SGHRS and CDR2 YFSETQ come from the germline V gene. The CDR3 spans 14 residues. The CDR3 loop is CASSLAATNEKLFF. The CDR3 DNA sequence: TGTGCCAGCAGCTTAGCAGCGACTAATGAAAAACTGTTTTTT.

This clonotype was counted a single time. The CDR3 nucleotides read TGTGCCAGCTGGGTCAGTGGGGCCAACGTCCTGACTTTC. Translating it yields CASWVSGANVLTF. The chain links TRBV10-3 to TRBJ2-6; D call uncertain. Germline CDR1 ENHRY, CDR2 SYGVKD. V lost 10 bases to trimming and J lost 3 bases, with 10 bases between them. This CDR3 region has 13 residues.

This clonotype was recorded many times. The chain is built from TRBV5-1 and TRBJ2-5; TRBD2 might be the D (6 bases). Looked up from germline, CDR1 is SGHRS and CDR2 is YFSETQ. The CDR3 is 13 amino acids. Trimming removed 4 bases from V and 5 bases from J, with 12 bases in between. This chain's CDR3 is CASSQTRWETQYF. The CDR3 DNA sequence: TGCGCCAGCAGCCAGACTAGATGGGAGACCCAGTACTTC.

This clonotype was seen ten or more times. This chain links TRBV2 with TRBJ1-4; tentative D call: TRBD1 (6 bases). There are 12 residues in the CDR3. Germline V gene lookup returns CDR1 SNHLY and CDR2 FYNNEI. Trimming shortened V by 6 bases and J by 8 bases, and 10 bases separated the two germline ends. The CDR3 DNA follows: TGTGCCAGCAGCGTCACAGGGGAAAAACTGTTTTTT. Its translation: CASSVTGEKLFF.

V is TRBV29-1 and J is TRBJ2-5; a possible D gene is TRBD2 (7 bases). From germline, CDR1 is SQVTM and CDR2 ANQGSEA. CDR3 length: 10 amino acids. Between the trimmed V and J ends, which lost 4 bases and 13 bases, there was a span of 13 bases. The chain's CDR3 is CSVGGGQGYF. The CDR3 nucleotides read TGCAGCGTTGGGGGGGGACAAGGGTACTTC.

The chain recombines TRBV20-1 with TRBJ2-5; D call uncertain. The V gene's germline CDR1 is DFQATT and CDR2 SNEGSKA (reference sequence). Trimming shortened V by 6 bases and J by 5 bases, and 7 bases separated the two germline ends. There are 10 residues in the CDR3. This CDR3 reads CSANVETQYF. The CDR3 nucleotides read TGCAGTGCGAACGTTGAGACCCAGTACTTC.

Many counts were recorded for this clonotype. The rearrangement links TRBV25-1 to TRBJ2-5; tentative D call: TRBD2 (5 bases). CDR1 and CDR2 from the germline V gene are MGHDK and SYGVNS. Trimming removed 4 bases from V and 4 bases from J, with 16 bases in between. This CDR3 region has 15 residues. The CDR3 sequence: CASSGRQAGGETQYF. CDR3 DNA: TGTGCCAGCAGTGGACGGCAGGCCGGAGGAGAGACCCAGTACTTC. Based on the CDR3 plus reference TRBV25-1 and TRBJ2-5, the full variable domain is EADIYQTPRYLVIGTGKKITLECSQTMGHDKMYWYQQDPGMELHLIHYSYGVNSTEKGDLSSESTVSRIRTEHFPLTLESARPSHTSQYLCASSGRQAGGETQYFGPGTRLLVL.

The rearrangement joins TRBV20-1 to TRBJ2-7, with 9 bases aligning to TRBD1. The CDR3 is 13 amino acids. Unmatched junction bases numbered 12, after V lost 3 bases and J lost 12 bases. Germline CDR1 DFQATT, CDR2 SNEGSKA (reference sequence). As DNA, the CDR3 is TGCAGTGCTAGTCTCCGTACGGGGACAGGGCTGTACTTC. Translated: CSASLRTGTGLYF.

Comment on this clonotype: This may stem from a read error, because a much larger clone lies one nucleotide away. The chain carries TRBV5-1 and TRBJ2-7, with 13 bases aligning to TRBD2. CDR3 length equals 18 residues. The germline CDR1 and CDR2 sequences are SGHRS and YFSETQ. This CDR3 is CASSLGLAGGKSPYEQHF. The CDR3 nucleotides are TGCGCCAGCAGCTTGGGACTAGCGGGAGGAAAGTCTCCCTACGAGCAGCACTTC.

With regard to this clonotype: In this CDR3 the conserved last residue, phenylalanine or tryptophan, is missing, so a read error is likely. The chain carries TRBV7-8 and TRBJ1-3; D not resolved. Trimming left V 5 bases short and J 4 bases short, with 12 bases between. The V gene's germline CDR1 is SGHVS and CDR2 FQNEAQ. This CDR3 is 14 amino acids long. This CDR3 is CASSPRISGNTIYL. The DNA for the CDR3 is TGTGCCAGCAGCCCGCGGATCTCCGGAAACACCATATATCTT.

This clonotype was seen many times. The chain uses TRBV5-1 and TRBJ2-5; TRBD2 matches at 7 bases. V lost 0 bases and J lost 5; bases outside the gene matches: 4. Looked up from germline, CDR1 is SGHRS and CDR2 is YFSETQ. The CDR3 has 14 residues. The CDR3 here is CASSLGTSRETQYF. DNA for the CDR3: TGCGCCAGCAGCTTGGGGACTAGTCGGGAGACCCAGTACTTC.

The chain joins TRBV28 to TRBJ1-1, with a tentative D call TRBD1 (6 bases). This CDR3 contains 18 residues. The germline V gene encodes CDR1 MDHEN and CDR2 SYDVKM. Trimming removed 6 bases at V and 3 bases at J, with 26 bases between. DNA of the CDR3: TGTGCCAGCAGCCAACCTACGTCCGGGGGCTCGGGAGACACTGAAGCTTTCTTT. Residues: CASSQPTSGGSGDTEAFF.

This clonotype was detected many times. CDR3: CASSFDPDPGETQYF. DNA for the CDR3: TGTGCCAGCAGTTTCGACCCCGATCCCGGAGAGACCCAGTACTTC. The chain has TRBV7-2 and TRBJ2-5; D is undetermined. The CDR3 sequence is 15 residues long. Trimming stripped 6 bases from V and 4 bases from J, with 18 bases between. Germline assignment: CDR1 SGHTA and CDR2 FQGNSA.